A single TCR beta chain is shown here with its context. The antigen remains unidentified. The data were taken from a study of cytomegalovirus exposure and HLA in healthy donors. The wider study: Out of 170 million or so T cells, an earlier analysis found 117 million unique TCR beta sequences in total.

Overall study results and limits: Later analysis showed most CMV-associated TCR beta chains appearing HLA-restricted.

Both 60 Vbeta primers and 13 Jbeta primers went into the PCR. Sequenced by immunoSEQ multiplex PCR; TCRdb stores in-frame clones only, minus some. This table holds some 170,000 clones, about 77% found once. This CDR3 spans 15 amino acids. The ends lost 4 bases at V and 10 bases at J; junction bases unmatched: 10. The germline gives CDR1 SGHTA, CDR2 FQGNSA. The specimen was PBMCs. The source is a woman between 45 and 60 years old in good health and CMV-seronegative. This sequence joins TRBV7-2 and TRBJ1-6, with TRBD1 identical over 7 bases. This CDR3 reads CASSSSTGKGSPLHF. The DNA for the CDR3 is TGTGCCAGCAGCTCGTCGACAGGGAAAGGATCACCCCTCCACTTT.